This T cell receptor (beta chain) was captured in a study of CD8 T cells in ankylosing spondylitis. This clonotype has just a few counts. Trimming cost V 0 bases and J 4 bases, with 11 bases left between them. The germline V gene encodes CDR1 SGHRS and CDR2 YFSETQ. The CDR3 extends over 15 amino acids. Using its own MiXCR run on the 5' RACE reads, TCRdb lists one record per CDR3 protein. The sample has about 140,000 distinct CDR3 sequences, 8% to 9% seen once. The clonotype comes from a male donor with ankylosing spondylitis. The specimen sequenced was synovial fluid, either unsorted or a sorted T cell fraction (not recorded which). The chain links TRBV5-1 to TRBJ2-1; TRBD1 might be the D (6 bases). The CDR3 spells CASSLAGDVYNEQFF. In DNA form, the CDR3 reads TGCGCCAGCAGCTTGGCAGGGGATGTTTACAATGAGCAGTTCTTC.